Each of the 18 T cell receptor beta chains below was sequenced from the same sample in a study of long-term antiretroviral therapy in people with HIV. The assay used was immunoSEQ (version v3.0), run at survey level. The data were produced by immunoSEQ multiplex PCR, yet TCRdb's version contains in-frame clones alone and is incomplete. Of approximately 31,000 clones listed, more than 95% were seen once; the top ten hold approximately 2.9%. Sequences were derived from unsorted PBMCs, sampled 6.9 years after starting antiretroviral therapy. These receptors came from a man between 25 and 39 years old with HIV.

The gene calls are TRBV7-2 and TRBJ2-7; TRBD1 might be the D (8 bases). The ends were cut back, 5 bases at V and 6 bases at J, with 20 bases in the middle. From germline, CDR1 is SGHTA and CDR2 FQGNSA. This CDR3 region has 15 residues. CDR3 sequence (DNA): TGTGCCAGCAGCCCAGGGGGCTCCGGGGGGCTCGAGCAGTACTTC. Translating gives CASSPGGSGGLEQYF.

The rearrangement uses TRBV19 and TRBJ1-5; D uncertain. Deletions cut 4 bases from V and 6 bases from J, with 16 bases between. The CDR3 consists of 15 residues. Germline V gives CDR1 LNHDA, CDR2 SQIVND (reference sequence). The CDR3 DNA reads TGTGCCAGTAGTAATCCGGGGAAACGGGTTCAGCCCCAGCATTTT. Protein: CASSNPGKRVQPQHF.

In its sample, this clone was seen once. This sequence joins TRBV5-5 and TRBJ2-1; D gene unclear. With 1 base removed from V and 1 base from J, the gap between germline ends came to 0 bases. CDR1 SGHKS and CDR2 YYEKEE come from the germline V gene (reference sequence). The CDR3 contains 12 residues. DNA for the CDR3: TGTGCCAGCAGCTTGTCCTACAATGAGCAGTTCTTC. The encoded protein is CASSLSYNEQFF.

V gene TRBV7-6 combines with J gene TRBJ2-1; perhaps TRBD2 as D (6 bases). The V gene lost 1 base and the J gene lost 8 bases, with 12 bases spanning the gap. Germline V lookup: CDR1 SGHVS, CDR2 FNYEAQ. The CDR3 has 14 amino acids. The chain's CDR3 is CASSLDRESYEQFF. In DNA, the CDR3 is TGTGCCAGCAGCTTAGACCGGGAGTCCTATGAGCAGTTCTTC.

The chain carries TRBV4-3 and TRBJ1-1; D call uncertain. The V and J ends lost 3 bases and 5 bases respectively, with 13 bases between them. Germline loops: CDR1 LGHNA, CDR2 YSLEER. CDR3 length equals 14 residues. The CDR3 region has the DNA TGCGCCAGCAGCCATGTTATGAGAGGAACTGAAGCTTTCTTT. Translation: CASSHVMRGTEAFF.

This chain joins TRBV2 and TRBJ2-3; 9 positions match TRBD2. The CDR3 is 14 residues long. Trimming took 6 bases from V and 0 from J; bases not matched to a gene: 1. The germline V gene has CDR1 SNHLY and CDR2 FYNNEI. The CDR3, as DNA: TGTGCCAGCAGGCGGGAGGGTAGCACAGATACGCAGTATTTT. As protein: CASRREGSTDTQYF.

The CDR3 loop reads CASSQSRDSNYNEQFF. CDR3 sequence (DNA): TGCGCCAGCAGCCAATCCCGGGACAGTAACTACAATGAGCAGTTCTTC. The V and J genes are TRBV4-1 and TRBJ2-1; 7 bases align to TRBD1. The CDR3 sequence is 16 residues long. CDR1 and CDR2 from the germline V gene are MGHRA and YSYEKL. V was clipped by 2 bases and J by 3 bases; unmatched bases: 7.

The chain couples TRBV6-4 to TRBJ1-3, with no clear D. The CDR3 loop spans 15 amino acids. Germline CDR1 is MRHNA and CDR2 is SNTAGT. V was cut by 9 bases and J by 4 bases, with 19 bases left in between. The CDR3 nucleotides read TGTGCCAGTCCCCATGGGGAGATCAGAGGAAACACCATATATTTT. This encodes CASPHGEIRGNTIYF.

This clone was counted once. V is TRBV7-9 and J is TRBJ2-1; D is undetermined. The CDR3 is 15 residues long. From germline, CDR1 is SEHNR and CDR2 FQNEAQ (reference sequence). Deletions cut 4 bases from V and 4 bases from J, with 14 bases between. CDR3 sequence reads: CASSSPEERYNEQFF. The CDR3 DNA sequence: TGTGCCAGCAGCTCCCCTGAGGAGAGGTACAATGAGCAGTTCTTC.

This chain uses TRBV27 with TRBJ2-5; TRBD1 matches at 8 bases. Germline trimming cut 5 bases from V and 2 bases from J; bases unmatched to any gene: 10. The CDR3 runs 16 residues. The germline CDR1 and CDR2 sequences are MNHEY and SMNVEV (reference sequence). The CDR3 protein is CASSLSRTGKQETQYF. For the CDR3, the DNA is TGTGCCAGCAGTCTTAGCAGGACAGGGAAACAAGAGACCCAGTACTTC.

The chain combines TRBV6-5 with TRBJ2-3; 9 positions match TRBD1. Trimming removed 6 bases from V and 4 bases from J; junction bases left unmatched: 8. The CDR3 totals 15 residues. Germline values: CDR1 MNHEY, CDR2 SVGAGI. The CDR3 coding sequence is TGTGCCAGCAGCCCCGGGACAGGGAAGGCAGATACGCAGTATTTT. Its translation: CASSPGTGKADTQYF.

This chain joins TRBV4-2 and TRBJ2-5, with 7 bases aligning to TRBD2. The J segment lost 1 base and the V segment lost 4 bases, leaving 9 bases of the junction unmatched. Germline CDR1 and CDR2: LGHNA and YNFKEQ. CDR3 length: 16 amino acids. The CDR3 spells CASSLEASGPQETQYF. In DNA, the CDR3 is TGTGCCAGCAGCCTAGAGGCTAGCGGACCCCAAGAGACCCAGTACTTC.

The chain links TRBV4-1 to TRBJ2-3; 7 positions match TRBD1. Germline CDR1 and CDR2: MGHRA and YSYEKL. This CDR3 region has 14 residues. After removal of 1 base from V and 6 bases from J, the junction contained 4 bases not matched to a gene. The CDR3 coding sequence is TGCGCCAGCAGCCAAGTACAGGGGCGGGATACGCAGTATTTT. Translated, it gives CASSQVQGRDTQYF.

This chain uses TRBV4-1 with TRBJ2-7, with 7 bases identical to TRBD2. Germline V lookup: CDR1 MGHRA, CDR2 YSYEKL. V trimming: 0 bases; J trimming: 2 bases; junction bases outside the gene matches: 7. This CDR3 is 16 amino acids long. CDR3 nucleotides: TGCGCCAGCAGCCAAGACGGCGCCGGGACTACCTACGAGCAGTACTTC. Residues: CASSQDGAGTTYEQYF.

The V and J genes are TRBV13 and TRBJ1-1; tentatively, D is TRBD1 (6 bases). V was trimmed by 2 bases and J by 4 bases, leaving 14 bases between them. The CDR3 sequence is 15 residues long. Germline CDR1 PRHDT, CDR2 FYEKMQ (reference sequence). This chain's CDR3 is CASSLPGAIITEAFF. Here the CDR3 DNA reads TGTGCCAGCAGCTTACCAGGGGCCATTATCACTGAAGCTTTCTTT.

The CDR3: CASSLERLEYNEQFF. In nucleotides, the CDR3 is TGTGCCAGCAGCTTAGAAAGGTTAGAATACAATGAGCAGTTCTTC. V is TRBV7-3 and J is TRBJ2-1; D ambiguous. V was cut by 2 bases and J by 4 bases, with 12 bases left in between. The length of the CDR3 is 15 residues. CDR1 is SGHTA and CDR2 is FQGTGA in the germline V gene.

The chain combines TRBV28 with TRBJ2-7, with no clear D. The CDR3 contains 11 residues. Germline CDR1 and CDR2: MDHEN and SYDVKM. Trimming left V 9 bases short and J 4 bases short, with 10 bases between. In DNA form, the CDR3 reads TGTGCCAGTGGGTGGTTATACGAGCAGTACTTC. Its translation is CASGWLYEQYF. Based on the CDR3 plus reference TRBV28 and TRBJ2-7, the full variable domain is DVKVTQSSRYLVKRTGEKVFLECVQDMDHENMFWYRQDPGLGLRLIYFSYDVKMKEKGDIPEGYSVSREKKERFSLILESASTNQTSMYLCASGWLYEQYFGPGTRLTVT.

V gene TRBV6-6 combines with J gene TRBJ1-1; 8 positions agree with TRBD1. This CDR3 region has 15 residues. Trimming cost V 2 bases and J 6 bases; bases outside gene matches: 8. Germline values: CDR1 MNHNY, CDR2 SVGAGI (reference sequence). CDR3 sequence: CASSYPRGQGAEAFF. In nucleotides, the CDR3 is TGTGCCAGCAGTTACCCCAGGGGGCAGGGGGCTGAAGCTTTCTTT.